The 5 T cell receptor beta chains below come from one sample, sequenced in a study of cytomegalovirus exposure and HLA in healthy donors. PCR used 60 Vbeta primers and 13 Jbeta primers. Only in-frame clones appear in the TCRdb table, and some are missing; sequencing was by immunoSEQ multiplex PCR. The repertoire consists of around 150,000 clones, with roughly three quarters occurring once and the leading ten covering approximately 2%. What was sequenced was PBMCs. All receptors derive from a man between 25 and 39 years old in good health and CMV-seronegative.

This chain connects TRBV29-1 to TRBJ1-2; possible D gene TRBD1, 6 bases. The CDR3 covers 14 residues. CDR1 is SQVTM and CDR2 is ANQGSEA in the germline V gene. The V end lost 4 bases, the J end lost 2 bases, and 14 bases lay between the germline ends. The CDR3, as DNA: TGCAGCGTTGCCCTCCTGAGGGGGAACTATGGCTACACCTTC. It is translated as CSVALLRGNYGYTF.

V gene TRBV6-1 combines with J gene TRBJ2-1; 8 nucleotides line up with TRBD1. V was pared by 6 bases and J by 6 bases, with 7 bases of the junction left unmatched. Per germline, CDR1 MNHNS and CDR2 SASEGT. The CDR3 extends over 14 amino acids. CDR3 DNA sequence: TGTGCCAGCAGAGCTGACAGGGGATCCAATGAGCAGTTCTTC. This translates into CASRADRGSNEQFF.

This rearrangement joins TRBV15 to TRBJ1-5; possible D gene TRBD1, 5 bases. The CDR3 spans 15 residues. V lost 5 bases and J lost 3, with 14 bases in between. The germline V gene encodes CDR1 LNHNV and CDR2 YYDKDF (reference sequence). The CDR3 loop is CATSPLGGDNQPQHF. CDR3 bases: TGTGCCACCAGCCCCCTGGGGGGTGACAATCAGCCCCAGCATTTT.

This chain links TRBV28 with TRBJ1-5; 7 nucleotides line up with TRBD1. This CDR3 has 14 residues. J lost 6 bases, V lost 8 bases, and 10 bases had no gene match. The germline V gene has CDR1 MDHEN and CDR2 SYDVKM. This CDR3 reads CASQGLGTVQPQHF. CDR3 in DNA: TGTGCCAGCCAAGGTCTGGGGACAGTTCAGCCCCAGCATTTT.

Here the CDR3 DNA reads TGTGCCAGCAAGAGGACACAGGGTTTCAATCAGCCCCAGCATTTT. Translating it yields CASKRTQGFNQPQHF. The chain couples TRBV2 to TRBJ1-5, with D perhaps TRBD1 (6 bases). Trimming removed 7 bases from V and 3 bases from J, with 16 bases in between. The CDR3 runs to 15 residues. Germline CDR1 is SNHLY and CDR2 is FYNNEI.